These T cell receptor beta chains were read from a single sample in a study of cytomegalovirus exposure and HLA in healthy donors. Here immunoSEQ multiplex PCR was the method, and the copy in TCRdb shows in-frame clones only, minus some. The sample lists a few hundred thousand clones, 90% occurring once. The specimen was PBMCs. These receptor sequences come from a woman aged 25 to 39 in good health and CMV-seronegative. The CDR3 runs from the conserved cysteine through the conserved F or W. Each record gives: D gene, J gene, clone size, V gene, CDR3 protein, CDR3 DNA. A D gene is named only where the DNA matches it firmly. Clone sizes are given selectively: once, few, many, or a class where the clone is expanded.

D: NA; J: TRBJ2-5; size: NA; V: TRBV5-1; CDR3: CASSPDGGETQYF; DNA: TGCGCCAGCAGCCCCGACGGTGGAGAGACCCAGTACTTC
D: NA; J: TRBJ2-1; size: NA; V: TRBV5-1; CDR3: CASSLILGSNEQFF; DNA: TGCGCCAGCAGCTTGATACTAGGCTCCAATGAGCAGTTCTTC
D: NA; J: TRBJ2-1; size: NA; V: TRBV6-5; CDR3: CASSFGQDIEQFF; DNA: TGTGCCAGCAGTTTCGGGCAGGATATTGAGCAGTTCTTC
D: TRBD1; J: TRBJ2-3; size: NA; V: TRBV6-5; CDR3: CASSYSGQDTDTQYF; DNA: TGTGCCAGCAGTTACTCGGGACAGGATACAGATACGCAGTATTTT
D: NA; J: TRBJ2-5; size: NA; V: TRBV6-1; CDR3: CASSEWGVGWETQYF; DNA: TGTGCCAGCAGTGAATGGGGGGTCGGGTGGGAGACCCAGTACTTC
D: NA; J: TRBJ2-5; size: NA; V: TRBV27; CDR3: CASSASGGGETQYF; DNA: TGTGCCAGCAGTGCGTCAGGGGGAGGGGAGACCCAGTACTTC
D: TRBD2; J: TRBJ2-2; size: NA; V: TRBV7-2; CDR3: CASSPGLAPPGELFF; DNA: TGTGCCAGCAGCCCGGGACTAGCCCCCCCCGGGGAGCTGTTTTTT
D: TRBD1; J: TRBJ2-1; size: NA; V: TRBV15; CDR3: CATKTGGNRAGSYNEQFF; DNA: TGTGCCACGAAGACAGGGGGCAATCGCGCGGGCTCCTACAATGAGCAGTTCTTC
D: TRBD2; J: TRBJ2-7; size: NA; V: TRBV27; CDR3: CASSWSGSNYEQYF; DNA: TGTGCCAGCAGTTGGAGCGGGAGTAACTACGAGCAGTACTTC
D: TRBD2; J: TRBJ2-1; size: once; V: TRBV28; CDR3: CASSFGGRGSEQFF; DNA: TGTGCCAGCAGTTTCGGCGGGAGAGGTTCTGAGCAGTTCTTC
D: TRBD1; J: TRBJ1-5; size: NA; V: TRBV7-8; CDR3: CASSIGTGGFQPQHF; DNA: TGTGCCAGCAGCATCGGGACAGGGGGATTTCAGCCCCAGCATTTT
D: NA; J: TRBJ2-1; size: NA; V: TRBV29-1; CDR3: CSVVRGENEQFF; DNA: TGCAGCGTGGTCAGGGGGGAGAATGAGCAGTTCTTC
D: TRBD1; J: TRBJ2-7; size: NA; V: TRBV5-6; CDR3: CASSLRGGAEQYF; DNA: TGTGCCAGCAGCCTGAGAGGGGGCGCCGAGCAGTACTTC
D: NA; J: TRBJ2-3; size: NA; V: TRBV5-6; CDR3: CASSYYSGSTDTQYF; DNA: TGTGCCAGCAGCTACTACAGCGGGAGCACAGATACGCAGTATTTT
D: NA; J: TRBJ2-7; size: NA; V: TRBV21-1; CDR3: CASSQPYEQYF; DNA: TGTGCCAGCAGTCAGCCCTACGAGCAGTACTTC
D: NA; J: TRBJ2-7; size: NA; V: TRBV5-1; CDR3: CASSLKGPYEQYF; DNA: TGCGCCAGCAGCTTAAAGGGCCCCTACGAGCAGTACTTC
D: NA; J: TRBJ2-7; size: NA; V: TRBV11-2; CDR3: CASSFRQISYEQYF; DNA: TGTGCCAGCAGCTTTCGCCAGATCTCCTACGAGCAGTACTTC
D: TRBD1; J: TRBJ2-5; size: NA; V: TRBV2; CDR3: CASSEAGIDRGQETQYF; DNA: TGTGCCAGCAGTGAAGCCGGGATCGACAGGGGCCAAGAGACCCAGTACTTC
D: TRBD2; J: TRBJ2-6; size: NA; V: TRBV28; CDR3: CASSFVAGGLRGANVLTF; DNA: TGTGCCAGCAGTTTTGTAGCGGGAGGTTTGCGGGGGGCCAACGTCCTGACTTTC
D: TRBD1; J: TRBJ2-7; size: once; V: TRBV6-5; CDR3: CASSYAQGVYEQYF; DNA: TGTGCCAGCAGTTACGCACAGGGGGTTTACGAGCAGTACTTC
D: TRBD2; J: TRBJ2-1; size: NA; V: TRBV27; CDR3: CASRTQAGGPGNEQFF; DNA: TGTGCCAGCAGAACCCAAGCGGGAGGGCCGGGCAATGAGCAGTTCTTC
D: TRBD2; J: TRBJ2-2; size: once; V: TRBV4-2; CDR3: CASSQGGSSTGELFF; DNA: TGTGCCAGCAGCCAAGGCGGGAGCTCGACCGGGGAGCTGTTTTTT
D: NA; J: TRBJ1-4; size: NA; V: TRBV7-9; CDR3: CASSLGARTGEKLFF; DNA: TGTGCCAGCAGCTTAGGGGCCCGAACGGGGGAAAAACTGTTTTTT
D: TRBD1; J: TRBJ1-5; size: NA; V: TRBV5-6; CDR3: CASSLGRGFSNQPQHF; DNA: TGTGCCAGCAGCTTGGGCAGGGGGTTTAGCAATCAGCCCCAGCATTTT
D: NA; J: TRBJ2-3; size: NA; V: TRBV27; CDR3: CASGRTDTQYF; DNA: TGTGCCAGCGGTCGGACAGATACGCAGTATTTT
D: NA; J: TRBJ2-2; size: NA; V: TRBV5-1; CDR3: CASSLGQGGSRTGELFF; DNA: TGCGCCAGCAGCTTGGGACAGGGAGGGTCTCGGACCGGGGAGCTGTTTTTT
D: NA; J: TRBJ2-5; size: NA; V: TRBV4-3; CDR3: CASSQGGGRDQETQYF; DNA: TGCGCCAGCAGCCAAGGAGGGGGTAGGGACCAAGAGACCCAGTACTTC
D: NA; J: TRBJ2-7; size: NA; V: TRBV27; CDR3: CASSFGTLVAEQYF; DNA: TGTGCCAGCAGTTTCGGGACCTTAGTAGCCGAGCAGTACTTC
D: NA; J: TRBJ2-1; size: once; V: TRBV5-1; CDR3: CASSLGQYNEQFF; DNA: TGCGCCAGCAGCTTGGGACAGTACAATGAGCAGTTCTTC
D: TRBD1; J: TRBJ2-5; size: NA; V: TRBV9; CDR3: CASSVDRGRETQYF; DNA: TGTGCCAGCAGCGTCGACAGGGGGCGGGAGACCCAGTACTTC
D: NA; J: TRBJ2-4; size: NA; V: TRBV5-7; CDR3: CASSTDPLGIQYF; DNA: TGTGCCAGCAGCACTGATCCTTTAGGCATTCAGTACTTC
D: NA; J: TRBJ2-2; size: NA; V: TRBV28; CDR3: CATTKWGELFF; DNA: TGTGCCACCACGAAGTGGGGGGAGCTGTTTTTT
D: NA; J: TRBJ2-7; size: once; V: TRBV6-5; CDR3: CASSYSAATGSYEQYF; DNA: TGTGCCAGCAGTTACTCGGCGGCTACCGGCTCCTACGAGCAGTACTTC
D: TRBD2; J: TRBJ2-3; size: NA; V: TRBV28; CDR3: CASSFASRGSTDTQYF; DNA: TGTGCCAGCAGTTTCGCTTCGCGGGGGAGCACAGATACGCAGTATTTT
D: TRBD2; J: TRBJ2-1; size: NA; V: TRBV11-2; CDR3: CASSLVRLAGGFNEQFF; DNA: TGTGCCAGCAGCTTAGTCCGACTAGCGGGAGGATTCAATGAGCAGTTCTTC
D: TRBD2; J: TRBJ2-1; size: NA; V: TRBV7-3; CDR3: CASSPPGLGIQFF; DNA: TGTGCCAGCAGCCCTCCGGGACTAGGAATACAGTTCTTC
D: TRBD2; J: TRBJ2-2; size: once; V: TRBV4-2; CDR3: CASSHPLAGTGELFF; DNA: TGTGCCAGCAGCCATCCCCTAGCGGGCACCGGGGAGCTGTTTTTT
D: NA; J: TRBJ2-6; size: NA; V: TRBV28; CDR3: CASSRLALSSGANVLTF; DNA: TGTGCCAGCAGTAGGCTAGCCCTTTCATCTGGGGCCAACGTCCTGACTTTC
D: TRBD1; J: TRBJ2-7; size: NA; V: TRBV5-6; CDR3: CASSSDGQGMDEQYF; DNA: TGTGCCAGCAGCTCGGACGGACAGGGTATGGACGAGCAGTACTTC
D: NA; J: TRBJ2-7; size: NA; V: TRBV5-1; CDR3: CASSLDPFSKFYEQYF; DNA: TGCGCCAGCAGCTTGGACCCGTTCAGCAAATTCTACGAGCAGTACTTC
D: NA; J: TRBJ2-7; size: once; V: TRBV7-2; CDR3: CASGLGGYEQYF; DNA: TGTGCCAGCGGGCTAGGGGGGTACGAGCAGTACTTC
D: NA; J: TRBJ1-5; size: NA; V: TRBV4-1; CDR3: CASSQVSRGSNQPQHF; DNA: TGCGCCAGCAGCCAAGTATCCAGGGGAAGCAATCAGCCCCAGCATTTT
D: TRBD1; J: TRBJ1-4; size: few; V: TRBV5-1; CDR3: CASSLTGGTNEKLFF; DNA: TGCGCCAGCAGCTTGACAGGGGGCACTAATGAAAAACTGTTTTTT
D: TRBD2; J: TRBJ2-2; size: NA; V: TRBV5-1; CDR3: CASSLTSGGSTGELFF; DNA: TGCGCCAGCAGTCTGACTAGCGGAGGGTCCACCGGGGAGCTGTTTTTT
D: TRBD2; J: TRBJ2-5; size: NA; V: TRBV9; CDR3: CASSSETSGRTHETQYF; DNA: TGTGCCAGCAGCTCAGAGACTAGCGGGAGAACACATGAGACCCAGTACTTC
D: NA; J: TRBJ1-3; size: NA; V: TRBV6-6; CDR3: CASKQGTQLNTIYF; DNA: TGTGCCAGCAAACAGGGAACTCAACTAAACACCATATATTTT
D: TRBD2; J: TRBJ2-5; size: few; V: TRBV28; CDR3: CASSSLGGRMLETQYF; DNA: TGTGCCAGCAGTTCGCTTGGCGGGAGGATGTTGGAGACCCAGTACTTC
D: NA; J: TRBJ1-5; size: NA; V: TRBV29-1; CDR3: CSVAGDGNQPQHF; DNA: TGCAGCGTTGCGGGGGACGGCAATCAGCCCCAGCATTTT
D: NA; J: TRBJ1-5; size: NA; V: TRBV6-1; CDR3: CASSEPRGRVKHQPQHF; DNA: TGTGCCAGCAGTGAACCACGTGGAAGGGTTAAACATCAGCCCCAGCATTTT
D: TRBD1; J: TRBJ2-7; size: NA; V: TRBV11-2; CDR3: CASSLGDRVSEQYF; DNA: TGTGCCAGCAGCTTAGGGGACAGGGTCTCCGAGCAGTACTTC
D: TRBD2; J: TRBJ2-1; size: NA; V: TRBV30; CDR3: CAWSEGLAEDNEQFF; DNA: TGTGCCTGGAGCGAAGGACTAGCGGAAGACAATGAGCAGTTCTTC
D: NA; J: TRBJ2-1; size: NA; V: TRBV7-7; CDR3: CASSPGGGPPLYNEQFF; DNA: TGTGCCAGCAGCCCGGGTGGCGGGCCCCCCCTATACAATGAGCAGTTCTTC
D: TRBD1; J: TRBJ2-7; size: NA; V: TRBV15; CDR3: CATSRDRDRELEQYF; DNA: TGTGCCACCAGCAGGGACCGGGACAGGGAACTCGAGCAGTACTTC
D: TRBD2; J: TRBJ2-7; size: NA; V: TRBV4-3; CDR3: CASSPTSGYEQYF; DNA: TGCGCCAGCAGTCCGACTAGCGGTTACGAGCAGTACTTC